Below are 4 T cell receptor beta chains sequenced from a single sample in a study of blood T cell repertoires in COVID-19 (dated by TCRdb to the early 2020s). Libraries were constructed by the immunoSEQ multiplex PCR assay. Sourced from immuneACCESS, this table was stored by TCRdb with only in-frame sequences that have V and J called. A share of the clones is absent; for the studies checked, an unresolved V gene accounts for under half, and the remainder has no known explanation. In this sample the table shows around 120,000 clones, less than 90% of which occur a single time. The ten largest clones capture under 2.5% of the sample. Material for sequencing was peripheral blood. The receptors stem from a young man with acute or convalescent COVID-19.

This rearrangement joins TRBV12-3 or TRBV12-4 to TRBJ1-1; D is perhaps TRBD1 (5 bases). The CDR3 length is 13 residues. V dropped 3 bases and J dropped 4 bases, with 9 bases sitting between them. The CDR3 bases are TGTGCCAGCAGTTTCCAGGGCGGCACTGAAGCTTTCTTT. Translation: CASSFQGGTEAFF.

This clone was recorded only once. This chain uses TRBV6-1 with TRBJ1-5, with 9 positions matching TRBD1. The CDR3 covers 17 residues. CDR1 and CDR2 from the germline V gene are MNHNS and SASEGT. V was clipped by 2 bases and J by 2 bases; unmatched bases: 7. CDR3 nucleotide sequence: TGTGCCAGCAGTGAACGAAGGGGGACAGGGCGCAATCAGCCCCAGCATTTT. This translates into CASSERRGTGRNQPQHF.

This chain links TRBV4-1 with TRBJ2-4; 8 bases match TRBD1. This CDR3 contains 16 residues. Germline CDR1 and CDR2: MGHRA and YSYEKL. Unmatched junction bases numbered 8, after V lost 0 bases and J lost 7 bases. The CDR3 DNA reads TGCGCCAGCAGCCAAGATCCCGACAGGGGACGGAACATTCAGTACTTC. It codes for CASSQDPDRGRNIQYF.

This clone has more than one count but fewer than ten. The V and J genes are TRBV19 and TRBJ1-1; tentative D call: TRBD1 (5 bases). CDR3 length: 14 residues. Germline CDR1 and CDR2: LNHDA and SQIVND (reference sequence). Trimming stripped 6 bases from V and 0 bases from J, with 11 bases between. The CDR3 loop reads CASSRDSLNTEAFF. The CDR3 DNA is TGTGCCAGTAGCCGGGACTCATTGAACACTGAAGCTTTCTTT.